Below, 8 T cell receptor beta chains from the same sample are listed, as sequenced in a study of Ad26.COV2.S vaccination and SARS-CoV-2 variants. Treatment indicated: about 20 received Ad26.COV2.S at low or high dose, single or two shots; a few received placebo; per-sample allocation not given. Sampling was done on day 63 after the first vaccine or placebo injection. Some clones are missing from TCRdb's copy, which holds only in-frame ones; the method was immunoSEQ multiplex PCR. The sample contains a few hundred thousand clones, about nine tenths of which appear only once. Specimen: peripheral blood, collected in a trial of Ad26.COV2.S vaccine versus placebo. Receptor source: a person aged 18-60 years who received the Ad26.COV2.S COVID-19 vaccine or a placebo.

This sequence joins TRBV4-1 and TRBJ2-7; 7 bases fit TRBD2. Per germline, CDR1 MGHRA and CDR2 YSYEKL. After removal of 1 base from V and 11 bases from J, the junction contained 14 bases not matched to a gene. This CDR3 has 15 amino acids. The DNA of the CDR3 is TGCGCCAGCAGCCAAGGGCCAGCGGGAACGGTAAGGAAGTACTTC. This codes for CASSQGPAGTVRKYF.

The CDR3 sequence is CASSLIGGTEAFF. The CDR3 DNA is TGTGCCAGCAGCCTTATTGGAGGGACTGAAGCTTTCTTT. The genes are TRBV6-2 or TRBV6-3 and TRBJ1-1; D remains ambiguous. The V gene's germline CDR1 is MNHEY and CDR2 SVGEGT. The V gene lost 6 bases and the J gene lost 5 bases, with 13 bases spanning the gap. The CDR3 spans 13 residues.

This chain uses TRBV6-4 with TRBJ2-3; 15 bases match TRBD2. The length of the CDR3 is 21 residues. The junction had 16 bases not matched to a gene; V was cut back by 2 bases and J by 4 bases. Per the germline V gene, CDR1 is MRHNA and CDR2 is SNTAGT. The CDR3 here is CASSDPWRTPGLAGGPDTQYF. The CDR3 nucleotides read TGTGCCAGCAGTGACCCCTGGAGGACCCCGGGACTAGCGGGAGGACCAGATACGCAGTATTTT.

In this sample, this clone turned up once. J is TRBJ1-1 and V is TRBV5-6; D remains unclear. The CDR3 has 15 amino acids. The germline CDR1 and CDR2 sequences are SGHDT and YYEEEE. Trimming took 1 base from V and 1 from J, leaving 11 bases between them. Here the CDR3 DNA reads TGTGCCAGCAGCTTGTCGGTCGAGGGGAACACTGAAGCTTTCTTT. As protein: CASSLSVEGNTEAFF.

The rearrangement joins TRBV29-1 to TRBJ1-2; D call uncertain. The V and J ends lost 2 bases and 3 bases respectively, with 19 bases between them. The CDR3 totals 16 residues. Germline CDR1 SQVTM, CDR2 ANQGSEA. This CDR3 is CSVESGWDRTDYGYTF. The CDR3 DNA reads as TGCAGCGTTGAAAGTGGTTGGGATAGGACGGACTATGGCTACACCTTC.

This chain uses TRBV29-1 with TRBJ2-7, with D perhaps being TRBD1 or TRBD2 (5 bases each). V was trimmed by 4 bases and J by 0 bases, leaving 10 bases between them. Germline CDR1 SQVTM, CDR2 ANQGSEA. The CDR3 sequence is 13 residues long. CDR3 in amino acids: CSVASGPSYEQYF. The CDR3 DNA is TGCAGCGTTGCATCGGGGCCCTCCTACGAGCAGTACTTC.

V and J are TRBV10-2 and TRBJ2-4; tentative D call: TRBD1 (5 bases). Germline values: CDR1 WSHSY, CDR2 SAAADI. The CDR3 has 12 residues. Trimming took off 4 bases at V and 9 bases at J, with 10 bases between the two ends. The DNA of the CDR3 is TGCGCCAGCAGTGTTCAGGGTCCCATTCAGTACTTC. Its translation is CASSVQGPIQYF.

This sequence joins TRBV28 and TRBJ2-5, with 7 bases that match TRBD2. This CDR3 contains 15 residues. J was trimmed by 4 bases and V by 2 bases; bases with no gene match: 7. CDR1 is MDHEN and CDR2 is SYDVKM in the germline V gene. The chain's CDR3 is CASSLRAGLGETQYF. Written as DNA, the CDR3 is TGTGCCAGCAGTTTACGAGCGGGATTAGGAGAGACCCAGTACTTC.